This TCR beta chain emerged from a study of OX40 agonist ivuxolimab in advanced cancers. Study at large: Antecedent anti-PD-1, anti-PD-L1 or anti-CTLA-4 therapy was permissible, with roughly 36% having received some.

As concerns this clone: Antigen specificity is unknown.

Profiled with immunoSEQ multiplex PCR; TCRdb holds only in-frame clones, not every one. The data show about 69,000 clones, approximately 84% seen once. CDR1 and CDR2 from the germline V gene are SGHRS and YFSETQ. CDR3 size: 15 residues. Losses at the gene ends were 3 bases for V and 1 base for J; bases not matched to a gene: 6. Whole-study results and caveats: At doses 0.1 to 3.0 mg/kg, CD4+ and CD8+ clones expanded.

V and J are TRBV5-1 and TRBJ2-7; TRBD1 matches 8 bases. Sequenced material: CD4+ or CD8+ T cells sorted from blood, taken in a trial of the OX40 agonist ivuxolimab. This TCR was sampled from an adult with an advanced solid tumor such as melanoma, head and neck, liver or kidney cancer. The CDR3 bases are TGCGCCAGCAGCTGGGGGGACAGGTATTCCTACGAGCAGTACTTC. Translating gives CASSWGDRYSYEQYF.